This T cell receptor beta chain came from a study of cytomegalovirus exposure and HLA in healthy donors. Study-level results: Relative to the roughly 700-donor mean, N-insertions were reportedly fewer in an Asian-associated ancestry cluster in a later analysis. Later, an analysis showed that TCR beta chains associated with HLA were more clonally expanded than others that were equally common.

The primer mix had 60 Vbeta and 13 Jbeta primers. Clones were sequenced by immunoSEQ multiplex PCR, and TCRdb holds only the in-frame ones, with some missing. The sample records under 250,000 clones, approximately 79% being singletons. This CDR3 is built from 15 residues. The trim removed 4 bases at V and 2 bases at J, leaving 6 bases unmatched. In germline, CDR1 is LGHNA, CDR2 YNFKEQ. Turning to this clone: Its target is not known.

At the time of sampling, donors were nominally healthy, though unrecorded immune exposures were likely. The genes are TRBV4-2 and TRBJ1-1; 8 bases match TRBD1. The sample taken for sequencing was PBMCs. The sequence was collected from a woman in her thirties in good health and CMV-seropositive. In DNA, the CDR3 is TGTGCCAGCAGCCCTACCGGGACAGGCAACACTGAAGCTTTCTTT. This codes for CASSPTGTGNTEAFF.